This paragraph covers one T cell receptor (beta chain) sequence. The antigen is undetermined. Repertoires were generated with immunoSEQ multiplex PCR, while TCRdb's copy carries only in-frame clones and drops some. The table lists about 120,000 clones, around 92% of them singletons. The data were obtained in a study of T cell responses to AZD1222 COVID-19 vaccine. Study-level findings and limits: Donors were mostly white British, more females; clonal diversity possibly underestimated. Spike-specific TCR repertoires showed rising breadth and depth after two AZD1222 doses.

From germline, CDR1 is SGDLS and CDR2 YYNGEE. The CDR3 runs to 13 residues. V lost 2 bases, J lost 2 bases, and 8 bases lay in between. The sequences come from peripheral blood, collected 28 days after the second AZD1222 dose. This TCR was recovered from an adult who received the AZD1222 COVID-19 vaccine. The chain carries TRBV9 and TRBJ2-7, with D tentatively TRBD2 (6 bases). The CDR3, as DNA: TGTGCCAGCAGCGTCGGGGGTACCTACGAGCAGTACTTC. Protein product: CASSVGGTYEQYF.